This T cell receptor (beta chain) appears in the sequencing data of a study of shared clonotypes between healthy human individuals. The study, taken as a whole, reports: Generally, naive subsets came out with larger estimated richness than memory subsets.

CDR3 length: 16 amino acids. Trimming removed 2 bases from V and 0 bases from J; junction bases left unmatched: 6. Germline values: CDR1 MGHRA, CDR2 YSYEKL. The naive CD8 subset, CD45RO-negative cells positively selected for CCR7, excluded terminally differentiated effector memory CD45RA+ cells. About this clone: The antigen remains unidentified.

TCRdb's table, derived via immunoSEQ multiplex PCR, lists solely in-frame clones and lacks some. The data show just over 2,000,000 clones, around 96% seen once. This receptor was identified in a man between 18 and 29 years old in good health. The sequenced material came from naive CD8+ T cells sorted from blood. This chain joins TRBV4-1 and TRBJ2-7; 8 positions match TRBD2. The CDR3 spells CASSQYVTSVSYEQYF. The CDR3 DNA is TGCGCCAGCAGCCAATACGTGACTAGCGTCTCCTACGAGCAGTACTTC.